This TCR beta chain is drawn from a study of cytomegalovirus exposure and HLA in healthy donors. Overall study context: Sequencing of about 179 million T cells in an earlier analysis found around 100 million unique TCR beta sequences.

Findings of the study overall: In a later analysis, DRB1 alleles had the most associated TCRs; HLA-C alleles the fewest. There were some public TCRs occurring in many donors, but most TCR sequences were rare. Cytomegalovirus-associated TCR beta chains were listed, numbering around 150.

Trimming took off 0 bases at V and 8 bases at J, with 14 bases between the two ends. Germline V gene data show CDR1 as SGHRS and CDR2 as YFSETQ. This CDR3 has 15 residues. With 60 Vbeta and 13 Jbeta primers, the PCR was carried out. Clones were read by immunoSEQ multiplex PCR, and TCRdb kept only the in-frame ones, dropping some. The sample has roughly 120,000 clones, about 68% seen once. In the case of this clone: The antigen remains unidentified. This specimen includes other DNA sequences encoding the same CDR3.

The receptor's source is a woman in her forties or fifties in good health and CMV-seropositive. Sample: PBMCs. This chain connects TRBV5-1 to TRBJ1-4; maybe TRBD1 (5 bases). CDR3 sequence reads: CASSLAGQGGEKLFF. The CDR3 nucleotides read TGCGCCAGCAGCTTGGCCGGGCAGGGAGGGGAAAAACTGTTTTTT. Filled out from reference TRBV5-1 and TRBJ1-4, the complete variable domain reads KAGVTQTPRYLIKTRGQQVTLSCSPISGHRSVSWYQQTPGQGLQFLFEYFSETQRNKGNFPGRFSGRQFSNSRSEMNVSTLELGDSALYLCASSLAGQGGEKLFFGSGTQLSVL.